The 21 T cell receptor beta chains below all came from one sample that was sequenced in a study of tumor-infiltrating lymphocytes in primary liver carcinoma. Reverse transcription of approximately 520 ng total RNA with a constant-region primer produced TCR beta cDNA. For TCR beta, libraries were produced by three nested multiplex PCR rounds using slightly modified ARM-PCR. Researchers ran the first two PCR rounds for around 10 cycles each with TRBV1-TRBV30 forward primers and a C-beta reverse primer. One entry per CDR3 protein results from TCRdb running MiXCR on the multiplex PCR reads. Altogether tens of thousands of distinct CDR3 sequences are present, roughly 69% being singletons, with the ten largest covering about 28%. Total RNA and DNA came together from roughly 20-30 mg of bulk tissue without cell sorting. The specimen sequenced was tumor-adjacent normal liver tissue. These receptors came from a man between 35 and 55 years old with primary liver carcinoma and hepatitis B virus infection.

Comments on this clonotype: It may be a read error: a sequence one base away is much more abundant. The chain carries TRBV5-4 and TRBJ2-7; 8 bases are shared with TRBD1. The CDR3 has 14 amino acids. Germline CDR1 and CDR2: SGHNT and YYREEE (reference sequence). J was trimmed by 5 bases and V by 2 bases; bases with no gene match: 6. The DNA for the CDR3 is TGTGCCAGCAGCTTAGGACAGGGTGGCCACGAGCAGTACTTC. Translation: CASSLGQGGHEQYF.

This clonotype was recorded a few times. The rearrangement uses TRBV5-5 and TRBJ2-3; D uncertain. This CDR3 is built from 14 residues. V shed 1 base and J shed 3 bases, with 9 bases lying between them. In germline, CDR1 is SGHKS, CDR2 YYEKEE (reference sequence). For the CDR3, the DNA is TGTGCCAGCAGCTTGACTGACGGGACAGATACGCAGTATTTT. It yields the protein CASSLTDGTDTQYF. Combining the CDR3 with reference TRBV5-5 and TRBJ2-3 gives the whole variable domain DAGVTQSPTHLIKTRGQQVTLRCSPISGHKSVSWYQQVLGQGPQFIFQYYEKEERGRGNFPDRFSARQFPNYSSELNVNALLLGDSALYLCASSLTDGTDTQYFGPGTRLTVL.

The chain carries TRBV6-5 and TRBJ2-7; D may correspond to TRBD1 or TRBD2 (5 bases each). From germline, CDR1 is MNHEY and CDR2 SVGAGI. CDR3 length: 13 amino acids. V lost 7 bases, J lost 5 bases, and 15 bases lay in between. In DNA, the CDR3 is TGTGCCAGCATGAGGGATAGGGGACACGAGCAGTACTTC. The encoded protein is CASMRDRGHEQYF.

In the case of this clonotype: At one end the junction does not follow the germline gene, possibly because of a read error. The chain employs TRBV4-3 and TRBJ2-7; D may be TRBD2 (5 bases). This CDR3 comprises 14 residues. Germline-derived CDR1 and CDR2 are LGHNA and YSLEER. The CDR3 sequence: CTSGQEVLTYEQYF. The CDR3 bases are TGCACCAGCGGCCAAGAAGTCCTTACTTACGAGCAGTACTTC.

Comments on this clonotype: One end of the junction is discordant with germline, which a read error may explain. The chain uses TRBV5-5 and TRBJ2-5; D tentatively reads TRBD1 or TRBD2 (5 bases each). This CDR3 comprises 16 residues. The germline V gene has CDR1 SGHKS and CDR2 YYEKEE (reference sequence). The DNA of the CDR3 is TGTACCAGCAGCTCGTTTGGGGACCTCGTGATGGAGACCCAGTACTTC. It encodes CTSSSFGDLVMETQYF.

With regard to this clonotype: The junction does not match germline at one end; this may be a read error. This rearrangement joins TRBV7-8 to TRBJ2-7; TRBD2 agrees at 8 bases. The CDR3 is 15 amino acids. Per germline, CDR1 SGHVS and CDR2 FQNEAQ. The CDR3 sequence: CASSLGSGGNYEQQF. As DNA, the CDR3 is TGTGCCAGCAGCTTAGGTTCGGGAGGGAACTACGAGCAGCAGTTC.

Turning to this clonotype: Its ends do not fully match the called genes, so a read error is possible. V and J are TRBV7-9 and TRBJ1-5, with D unresolved. CDR3 size: 15 residues. Germline V gives CDR1 SEHNR, CDR2 FQNEAQ (reference sequence). The CDR3: CASRLGGRSEQSQHF. Written as DNA, the CDR3 is TGTGCCAGCAGATTAGGCGGTAGGTCGGAACAGTCCCAGCATTTT.

A note on this clonotype: The junction shows a germline mismatch at one end, possibly a read error. CDR3 DNA: TGTGCCAGCAACTTAGATAGTGGGAGGACGAACACCGGGGAGCTGTTTTTT. As protein: CASNLDSGRTNTGELFF. The chain has TRBV11-2 and TRBJ2-2; TRBD2 is a possible D gene (6 bases). This CDR3 is 17 amino acids long. Germline CDR1 and CDR2: SGHAT and FQNNGV.

In this sample, this clonotype turned up many times. V gene TRBV11-2 combines with J gene TRBJ2-1; 8 bases agree with TRBD2. The germline CDR1 and CDR2 sequences are SGHAT and FQNNGV. This CDR3 is built from 15 residues. With V trimmed by 5 bases and J by 4 bases, 7 bases remained unmatched. The CDR3 DNA is TGTGCCAGCAGCCGACTAGCGTCGGGATACAATGAGCAGTTCTTC. Residues: CASSRLASGYNEQFF. The whole variable domain, filled in from reference TRBV11-2 and TRBJ2-1, reads EAGVAQSPRYKIIEKRQSVAFWCNPISGHATLYWYQQILGQGPKLLIQFQNNGVVDDSQLPKDRFSAERLKGVDSTLKIQPAKLEDSAVYLCASSRLASGYNEQFFGPGTRLTVL.

As concerns this clonotype: Because it lacks the conserved phenylalanine or tryptophan at the end, this CDR3 is likely a read error. The chain recombines TRBV6-1 with TRBJ2-7; 7 bases fit TRBD1. Germline assignment: CDR1 MNHNS and CDR2 SASEGT. CDR3 length equals 14 residues. The CDR3 DNA is TGTGTCAGCAGTGAAAGGGGGCAGGAGGACGAGCAGTACCTC. Residues: CVSSERGQEDEQYL.

Regarding this clonotype: Relative to the germline gene, one junction end is altered; a read error may explain this. The chain couples TRBV7-8 to TRBJ2-1; 10 bases line up with TRBD1. The CDR3 has 16 amino acids. Per the germline V gene, CDR1 is SGHVS and CDR2 is FQNEAQ. The CDR3 DNA is TGTACCAGCAGTTTAGATGACAGGGGGCACTACAATGAGCAGTTCTTC. Encoded protein: CTSSLDDRGHYNEQFF. Supplemented by reference TRBV7-8 and TRBJ2-1, the full variable domain reads GAGVSQSPRYKVAKRGQDVALRCDPISGHVSLFWYQQALGQGPEFLTYFQNEAQLDKSGLPSDRFFAERPEGSVSTLKIQRTQQEDSAVYLCTSSLDDRGHYNEQFFGPGTRLTVL.

Worth noting for this clonotype: A much larger clone differs by one base, so this may be a read error. V gene TRBV4-2 combines with J gene TRBJ2-1, with D perhaps given as TRBD1 or TRBD2 (5 bases each). The CDR3 loop spans 14 amino acids. In germline, CDR1 is LGHNA, CDR2 YNFKEQ. V was trimmed by 4 bases and J by 4 bases, leaving 11 bases between them. The CDR3 protein is CASSPGDLYNEQFF. The CDR3 coding sequence is TGTGCCAGCAGCCCTGGGGACCTTTACAATGAGCAGTTCTTC.

This clonotype appeared a few times. The genes are TRBV29-1 and TRBJ2-1; D is uncertain. The germline V gene has CDR1 SQVTM and CDR2 ANQGSEA. The CDR3 has 12 residues. The CDR3 region has the DNA TGCAGTGCCCGCGTGGGCGGAAATGAGCAGTTCTTC. It translates to CSARVGGNEQFF.

As to this clonotype: One end of the junction is discordant with germline, which a read error may explain. CDR3: CGSRGRTILSNEPFF. The CDR3 nucleotides are TGTGGCAGCAGGGGGCGGACAATCCTCTCCAATGAGCCGTTCTTC. The chain joins TRBV11-1 to TRBJ2-1; 8 bases are a match to TRBD1. The CDR3 is 15 amino acids. Germline V gene sequence: CDR1 SGHAT, CDR2 FQDESV (reference sequence).

This clonotype was counted only a few times. V gene TRBV28 combines with J gene TRBJ2-1, with 11 bases lining up with TRBD1. This CDR3 has 16 amino acids. Germline CDR1 reads MDHEN; CDR2 reads SYDVKM. V gave up 6 bases and J gave up 7 bases; unmatched junction bases: 11. CDR3 sequence: CASSPTGQGGSNEQFF. The CDR3 DNA sequence: TGTGCCAGCAGCCCTACGGGACAGGGGGGCTCGAATGAGCAGTTCTTC.

This clonotype was seen ten or more times. CDR3 amino acids: CASSYGGGNVGELFF. The CDR3 DNA is TGTGCCAGCAGCTACGGGGGGGGGAATGTCGGGGAGCTGTTTTTT. The chain has TRBV11-2 and TRBJ2-2, with 8 nucleotides matching TRBD2. Germline CDR1 reads SGHAT; CDR2 reads FQNNGV. The CDR3 extends over 15 amino acids. After removal of 4 bases from V and 7 bases from J, the junction contained 8 bases not matched to a gene.

In this sample, this clonotype turned up many times. The chain employs TRBV6-6 and TRBJ2-3, with 8 bases that match TRBD2. Germline-derived CDR1 and CDR2 are MNHNY and SVGAGI (reference sequence). The CDR3 totals 15 residues. With V trimmed by 2 bases and J by 4 bases, 5 bases remained unmatched. In nucleotides, the CDR3 is TGTGCCAGCAGTTACCTTTCAGCGGGAGCAGATACGCAGTATTTT. Protein product: CASSYLSAGADTQYF.

Comment on this clonotype: With a much larger clone just one base away, this may be a read error. V and J are TRBV29-1 and TRBJ2-5; the D gene is possibly TRBD1 (6 bases). Germline V gene data show CDR1 as SQVTM and CDR2 as ANQGSEA. CDR3 size: 12 residues. This chain's CDR3 is CSGMDSGEIQYF. The CDR3 DNA follows: TGCAGCGGTATGGACAGTGGAGAGATCCAGTACTTC.

The chain uses TRBV20-1 and TRBJ2-6, with 9 bases matching TRBD2. Germline V gene sequence: CDR1 DFQATT, CDR2 SNEGSKA (reference sequence). This CDR3 is 17 amino acids long. Germline trimming cut 5 bases from V and 0 bases from J; bases unmatched to any gene: 8. In DNA form, the CDR3 reads TGCAGTGCTTGGGGGGCTAGCGGGATCTCTGGGGCCAACGTCCTGACTTTC. Its translation is CSAWGASGISGANVLTF.

Ten or more counts support this clonotype. In DNA form, the CDR3 reads TGTGCCAGCAGCTTAGGTGGGACCTACTACAATGAGCAGTTCTTC. This codes for CASSLGGTYYNEQFF. This chain links TRBV7-2 with TRBJ2-1, with D tentatively TRBD1 or TRBD2 (5 bases each). CDR1 is SGHTA and CDR2 is FQGNSA in the germline V gene. The V end lost 1 base, the J end lost 3 bases, and 10 bases lay between the germline ends. This CDR3 region has 15 residues.

This clonotype has only a few counts. The chain combines TRBV4-1 with TRBJ2-6; D possibly matches TRBD1 or TRBD2 (6 bases each). The CDR3 is 17 residues long. From germline, CDR1 is MGHRA and CDR2 YSYEKL. Trimming removed 7 bases from V and 4 bases from J, with 20 bases in between. The CDR3 nucleotides read TGCGCCAGCAACCAGACTGCCGGGGGCTCCGGGGCCAACGTCCTGACTTTC. Its translation is CASNQTAGGSGANVLTF.